This T cell receptor (beta chain) is drawn from a study of vaccination and CD4 T cells after COVID-19. Study at large: Convalescent persons amounted to six males plus four females, two of whom were Hispanic. Each person enrolled got two BNT162b2 or mRNA-1273 vaccine doses.

TCRdb re-called the PCR reads with MiXCR, one entry per CDR3 protein. This sample has about 20,000 distinct CDR3 sequences; 50% to 65% occur once, and the top ten carry 1.1%. In this sample, this clonotype turned up once. Antigen: not known. Findings of the study overall: Only post-vaccination samples contained a median about 90% of the reactive clones in convalescent patients.

The CDR3 extends over 12 amino acids. The germline V and J ends were trimmed by 4 bases and 4 bases, with 9 bases remaining between them. Germline V CDR1 and CDR2: DFQATT, SNEGSKA (reference sequence). Convalescent patients tested SARS-CoV-2 PCR positive from March to December 2020, before Alpha, Beta and Delta emerged. This sample comprised CD4+ T cells from blood, obtained after SARS-CoV-2 vaccination. The chain is built from TRBV20-1 and TRBJ2-3; D gene unclear. The sequence was obtained from a human donor who had recovered from COVID-19. CDR3 in DNA: TGCAGTGCTAAGACCCCTTCAGATACGCAGTATTTT. Translating it yields CSAKTPSDTQYF.